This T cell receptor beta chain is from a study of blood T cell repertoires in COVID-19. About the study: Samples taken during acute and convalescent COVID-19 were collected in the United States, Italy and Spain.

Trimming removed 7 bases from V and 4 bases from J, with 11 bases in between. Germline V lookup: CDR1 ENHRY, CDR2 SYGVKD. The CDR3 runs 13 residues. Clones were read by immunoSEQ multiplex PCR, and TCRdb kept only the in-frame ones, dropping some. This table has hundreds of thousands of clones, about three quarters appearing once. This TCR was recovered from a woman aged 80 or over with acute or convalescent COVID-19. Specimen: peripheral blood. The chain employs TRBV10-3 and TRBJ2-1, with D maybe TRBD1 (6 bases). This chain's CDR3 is CAITQGNYNEQFF. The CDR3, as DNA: TGTGCCATCACCCAGGGGAATTACAATGAGCAGTTCTTC.